The 20 T cell receptor beta chains listed next were all sequenced from one sample in a study of immune cell composition in non-small cell lung cancer. Profiling relied on immunoSEQ multiplex PCR, and the TCRdb table lists in-frame clones only, not all of them. The sample carries about 2,500 clones, about 72% recorded once. Normal lung sampling was at least 3 cm from the tumour, as distant as possible. The sample taken for sequencing was non-adjacent lung tissue. The receptor set was obtained from a human donor with non-small cell lung cancer.

The V call is TRBV4-3, the J call TRBJ1-4; possibly TRBD1 for D (6 bases). CDR3 length equals 17 residues. Germline CDR1 and CDR2: LGHNA and YSLEER. Trimming took off 0 bases at V and 1 base at J, with 12 bases between the two ends. In nucleotides, the CDR3 is TGCGCCAGCAGCCAAGATGGAAGGGGGGGAACTAATGAAAAACTGTTTTTT. Translating it yields CASSQDGRGGTNEKLFF.

The chain uses TRBV10-3 and TRBJ2-1; possibly TRBD2 for D (5 bases). Germline V gene sequence: CDR1 ENHRY, CDR2 SYGVKD. The CDR3 runs 14 residues. Deletions cut 6 bases from V and 9 bases from J, with 18 bases between. The CDR3 bases are TGTGCCATCAGGCGGGTCTCCTCCGACGGTGAGCAGTTCTTC. Its translation is CAIRRVSSDGEQFF.

The chain combines TRBV7-8 with TRBJ2-5, with 8 bases aligning to TRBD1. The CDR3 has 15 residues. V shed 2 bases and J 2 bases; nucleotides not matched to a gene: 4. The germline CDR1 and CDR2 sequences are SGHVS and FQNEAQ. Here the CDR3 reads CASSLSRGRQETQYF. As DNA, the CDR3 is TGTGCCAGCAGCTTAAGCAGGGGGCGACAAGAGACCCAGTACTTC.

The chain carries TRBV6-6 and TRBJ1-3; the match to TRBD1 covers 11 bases. V was pared by 4 bases and J by 7 bases, with 9 bases of the junction left unmatched. Germline V gene lookup returns CDR1 MNHNY and CDR2 SVGAGI (reference sequence). This CDR3 is built from 16 residues. The CDR3 DNA reads as TGTGCCAGCAGTTTTGAAGGACAGGGGGCGAGGAACACCATATATTTT. It encodes CASSFEGQGARNTIYF.

V gene TRBV7-6 combines with J gene TRBJ1-1; D remains ambiguous. CDR3 length equals 12 residues. The germline CDR1 and CDR2 sequences are SGHVS and FNYEAQ. Trimming cost V 0 bases and J 7 bases, with 6 bases left between them. The CDR3 sequence: CASSLAGLEAFF. CDR3 in DNA: TGTGCCAGCAGCTTAGCGGGCCTTGAAGCTTTCTTT.

V usage is TRBV4-3 and J usage is TRBJ2-7; 9 bases agree with TRBD2. Per the germline V gene, CDR1 is LGHNA and CDR2 is YSLEER. The CDR3 is 15 amino acids. V shed 3 bases and J 2 bases; nucleotides not matched to a gene: 5. The CDR3 DNA is TGCGCCAGCAGCCAGGATAGCGGGGGAACCTACGAGCAGTACTTC. It specifies CASSQDSGGTYEQYF.

This rearrangement joins TRBV5-1 to TRBJ2-5, with a possible D match to TRBD2 (7 bases). V was cut by 7 bases and J by 5 bases, with 15 bases left in between. Germline V CDR1 and CDR2: SGHRS, YFSETQ. The CDR3 is 13 residues long. The CDR3 loop reads CASDHREGETQYF. Here the CDR3 DNA reads TGCGCCAGCGACCACAGGGAGGGTGAGACCCAGTACTTC.

This clone was observed a single time. The chain joins TRBV5-6 to TRBJ2-7, with 7 bases matching TRBD2. Germline values: CDR1 SGHDT, CDR2 YYEEEE. The CDR3 runs 13 residues. Trimming took 0 bases from V and 4 from J; bases not matched to a gene: 1. CDR3 protein: CASSLGGGYEQYF. As DNA, the CDR3 is TGTGCCAGCAGCTTGGGGGGGGGTTACGAGCAGTACTTC.

The chain employs TRBV30 and TRBJ1-5; tentatively, D is TRBD1 (6 bases). This CDR3 is 13 amino acids long. CDR1 is GTSNPN and CDR2 is SVGIG in the germline V gene (reference sequence). Trimming cost V 4 bases and J 5 bases, with 12 bases left between them. The CDR3 DNA follows: TGTGCCTGGAATTCGGGGGGCTATCAGCCCCAGCATTTT. Its translation: CAWNSGGYQPQHF.

This clone was seen a handful of times. The chain has TRBV28 and TRBJ1-5; no clear D gene. Germline V gives CDR1 MDHEN, CDR2 SYDVKM. This CDR3 region has 13 residues. Trimming left V 7 bases short and J 1 base short, with 8 bases between. This CDR3 reads CASNILSNQPQHF. As DNA, the CDR3 is TGTGCCAGCAATATACTAAGCAATCAGCCCCAGCATTTT.

The chain uses TRBV5-4 and TRBJ2-3; D not resolved. CDR3 length equals 12 residues. CDR1 SGHNT and CDR2 YYREEE come from the germline V gene (reference sequence). V was clipped by 0 bases and J by 4 bases, with 3 bases between them. DNA for the CDR3: TGTGCCAGCAGCTTGGCCGCAGATACGCAGTATTTT. Translating gives CASSLAADTQYF.

This chain connects TRBV5-1 to TRBJ2-5, with D maybe TRBD1 (8 bases). V was trimmed by 2 bases and J by 2 bases, leaving 19 bases between them. In germline, CDR1 is SGHRS, CDR2 YFSETQ. The CDR3 extends over 17 amino acids. Written as DNA, the CDR3 is TGCGCCAGCAGCTTATGGGAGGGGACAGGCCTTCAAGAGACCCAGTACTTC. Translation: CASSLWEGTGLQETQYF.

DNA of the CDR3: TGTGCCAGTAGTATAGCGGAGGTCCCGACGGAGACCCAGTACTTC. It encodes CASSIAEVPTETQYF. This chain uses TRBV19 with TRBJ2-5, with D possibly being TRBD2 (5 bases). CDR1 and CDR2 from the germline V gene are LNHDA and SQIVND (reference sequence). The CDR3 has 15 residues. With 1 base removed from V and 5 bases from J, the gap between germline ends came to 14 bases.

This clone rates as large. The chain links TRBV5-6 to TRBJ2-7; 7 bases are a match to TRBD2. The V gene's germline CDR1 is SGHDT and CDR2 YYEEEE. V shed 5 bases, J shed 7 bases, and the junction held 12 bases outside the gene matches. The CDR3 extends over 14 amino acids. The CDR3 sequence: CASRSSGPPWEQYF. DNA for the CDR3: TGTGCCAGCAGATCTAGCGGCCCCCCGTGGGAGCAGTACTTC.

The chain combines TRBV11-3 with TRBJ1-2; TRBD1 might be the D (5 bases). V was shortened by 5 bases and J by 2 bases, with 12 bases between the two germline ends. Germline values: CDR1 SGHNT, CDR2 YENEEA. The CDR3 totals 14 residues. CDR3 bases: TGTGCCAGCAGCCCTAGGAGGGGCAACTATGGCTACACCTTC. Protein sequence: CASSPRRGNYGYTF.

This clone was counted between two and nine times. J is TRBJ2-7 and V is TRBV30, with D possibly matching TRBD1 (5 bases). The CDR3 extends over 12 amino acids. With 4 bases removed from V and 1 base from J, the gap between germline ends came to 8 bases. CDR1 and CDR2 from the germline V gene are GTSNPN and SVGIG (reference sequence). CDR3 amino acids: CAWNRQSYEQYF. CDR3 DNA sequence: TGTGCCTGGAACCGACAGTCCTACGAGCAGTACTTC.

V is TRBV9 and J is TRBJ1-2, with D tentatively TRBD1 (6 bases). Deletions cut 4 bases from V and 6 bases from J, with 22 bases between. The length of the CDR3 is 16 residues. CDR1 and CDR2 from the germline V gene are SGDLS and YYNGEE. CDR3 protein: CASSNPTGAIIDGYTF. The CDR3 coding sequence is TGTGCCAGCAGCAACCCGACAGGAGCCATTATTGATGGCTACACCTTC.

This clone was counted a few times. The chain is built from TRBV7-9 and TRBJ1-5; D might be TRBD1 (6 bases). Trimming cost V 0 bases and J 3 bases, with 9 bases left between them. This CDR3 is built from 15 residues. The germline V gene has CDR1 SEHNR and CDR2 FQNEAQ (reference sequence). In DNA, the CDR3 is TGTGCCAGCAGCTTAGCTCAGGGGCCCAATCAGCCCCAGCATTTT. Its translation: CASSLAQGPNQPQHF.

This clone has a single count. The CDR3 here is CASSLAALALETQYF. The CDR3, as DNA: TGTGCCAGCAGCTTAGCCGCACTAGCATTGGAGACCCAGTACTTC. This chain links TRBV7-9 with TRBJ2-5, with TRBD2 as a possible D gene (6 bases). Trimming removed 0 bases from V and 5 bases from J, with 13 bases in between. The germline CDR1 and CDR2 sequences are SEHNR and FQNEAQ (reference sequence). The CDR3 is made up of 15 amino acids.

The chain has TRBV5-4 and TRBJ2-3; the D is unclear. V was shortened by 0 bases and J by 0 bases, with 8 bases between the two germline ends. The CDR3 is 15 amino acids. The germline gives CDR1 SGHNT, CDR2 YYREEE (reference sequence). The CDR3 here is CASSLVGSSTDTQYF. CDR3 DNA sequence: TGTGCCAGCAGCTTGGTCGGGTCTAGCACAGATACGCAGTATTTT.